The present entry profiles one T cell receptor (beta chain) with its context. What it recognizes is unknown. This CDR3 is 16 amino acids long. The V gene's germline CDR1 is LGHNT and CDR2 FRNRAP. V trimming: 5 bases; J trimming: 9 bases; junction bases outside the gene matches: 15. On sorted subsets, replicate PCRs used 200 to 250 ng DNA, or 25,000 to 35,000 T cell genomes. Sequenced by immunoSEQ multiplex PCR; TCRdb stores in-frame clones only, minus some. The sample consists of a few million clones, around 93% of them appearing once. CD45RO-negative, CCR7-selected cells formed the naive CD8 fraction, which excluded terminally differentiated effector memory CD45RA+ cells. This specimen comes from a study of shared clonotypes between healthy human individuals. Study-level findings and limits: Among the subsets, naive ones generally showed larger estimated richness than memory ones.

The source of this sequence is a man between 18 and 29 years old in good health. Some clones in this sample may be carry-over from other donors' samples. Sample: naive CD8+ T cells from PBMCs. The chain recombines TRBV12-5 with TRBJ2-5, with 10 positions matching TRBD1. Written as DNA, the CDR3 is TGTGCTAGTGGTAACCTGGGACAGGGGCTGGATGATGCCCAGTACTTC. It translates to CASGNLGQGLDDAQYF. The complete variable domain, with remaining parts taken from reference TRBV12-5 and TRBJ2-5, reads DARVTQTPRHKVTEMGQEVTMRCQPILGHNTVFWYRQTMMQGLELLAYFRNRAPLDDSGMPKDRFSAEMPDATLATLKIQPSEPRDSAVYFCASGNLGQGLDDAQYFGPGTRLLVL.